The 7 T cell receptor beta chains reported below all come from one sample, sequenced in a study of T cells after yellow fever vaccination. MiXCR, applied by TCRdb to the 5' RACE reads, yields one record per CDR3 protein. This sample has over 150,000 distinct CDR3 sequences; 6.2% occur once, and the top ten carry 2.9%. The sequenced sample was CD4+ T cells sorted from PBMCs, obtained on the day of the first yellow fever vaccination. The receptors stem from a man aged 18 to 30 who received the YFV17D yellow fever vaccine.

This clonotype was counted between two and nine times. The rearrangement uses TRBV29-1 and TRBJ1-2; TRBD1 might be the D (5 bases). This CDR3 has 12 amino acids. V lost 6 bases and J 6 bases, leaving 14 bases between the germline ends. Germline CDR1 reads SQVTM; CDR2 reads ANQGSEA. CDR3 region: CSVEGTLDGYTF. The CDR3 bases are TGCAGCGTCGAGGGGACCTTGGATGGCTACACCTTC.

In its sample, this clonotype was seen many times. V gene TRBV7-8 combines with J gene TRBJ2-3; D assignment may be TRBD1 or TRBD2 (7 bases each). The CDR3 length is 16 residues. The germline V and J ends were trimmed by 5 bases and 3 bases, with 18 bases remaining between them. The germline CDR1 and CDR2 sequences are SGHVS and FQNEAQ. The CDR3 DNA is TGTGCCAGCAGCCCGGGGAGGGGGCAAAAAACAGATACGCAGTATTTT. It encodes CASSPGRGQKTDTQYF.

This clonotype has at least ten counts. The chain links TRBV10-3 to TRBJ1-1; no firm D call. The CDR3 is 14 amino acids. Germline V gene data show CDR1 as ENHRY and CDR2 as SYGVKD. V was clipped by 3 bases and J by 4 bases, with 12 bases between them. CDR3 amino acids: CAISESGRSTEAFF. CDR3 in DNA: TGTGCCATCAGTGAATCGGGCCGGAGCACTGAAGCTTTCTTT.

There are many counts of this clonotype. This chain joins TRBV5-1 and TRBJ2-1; D uncertain. Trimming took 3 bases from V and 8 from J, leaving 24 bases between them. This CDR3 contains 17 residues. The germline V gene has CDR1 SGHRS and CDR2 YFSETQ. CDR3 sequence (DNA): TGCGCCAGCAGCTCTAACCTAGACTCAAGGATCGAGTATGAGCAGTTCTTC. This encodes CASSSNLDSRIEYEQFF.

This clonotype was counted only a few times. The chain is built from TRBV5-5 and TRBJ2-7, with TRBD2 matching over 8 bases. V was pared by 1 base and J by 7 bases, with 7 bases of the junction left unmatched. The CDR3 spans 14 residues. CDR1 and CDR2 from the germline V gene are SGHKS and YYEKEE (reference sequence). The CDR3 coding sequence is TGTGCCAGCAGCTTGAACGGGGGGGCGGGGGAGCAGTACGTC. Translation: CASSLNGGAGEQYV.

In its sample, this clonotype was seen a few times. The chain employs TRBV7-2 and TRBJ1-3; D remains unclear. CDR1 is SGHTA and CDR2 is FQGNSA in the germline V gene. This CDR3 is 15 amino acids long. V gave up 6 bases and J gave up 0 bases, with 12 bases separating them. The chain's CDR3 is CASSTGYSSGNTIYF. The CDR3 coding sequence is TGTGCCAGCAGTACCGGGTATAGCTCTGGAAACACCATATATTTT.

In its sample, this clonotype was seen many times. This chain joins TRBV10-3 and TRBJ1-1; D is ambiguous. This CDR3 is 12 amino acids long. The V gene's germline CDR1 is ENHRY and CDR2 SYGVKD. The ends were cut back, 2 bases at V and 7 bases at J, with 8 bases in the middle. The CDR3 region is CAISEQEGEAFF. Written as DNA, the CDR3 is TGTGCCATCAGTGAGCAAGAGGGTGAAGCTTTCTTT.